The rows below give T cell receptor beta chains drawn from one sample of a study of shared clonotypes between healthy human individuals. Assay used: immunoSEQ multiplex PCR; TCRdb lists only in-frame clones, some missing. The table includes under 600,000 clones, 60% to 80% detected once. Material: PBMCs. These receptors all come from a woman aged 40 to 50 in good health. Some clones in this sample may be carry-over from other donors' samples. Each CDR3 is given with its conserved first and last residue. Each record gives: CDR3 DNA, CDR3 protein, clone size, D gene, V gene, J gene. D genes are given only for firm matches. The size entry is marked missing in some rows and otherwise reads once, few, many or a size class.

TGTGCCAGCTCACAACCCGGGAACACAGATACGCAGTATTTT	CASSQPGNTDTQYF	NA	NA	TRBV18	TRBJ2-3
TGCGCCAGCAGCCAAGAGGTGACAGGGGACACTGAAGCTTTCTTT	CASSQEVTGDTEAFF	medium-sized	TRBD1	TRBV4-1	TRBJ1-1
TGTGCCAGCAGCTTAGACACAAACCAGCCCCAGCATTTT	CASSLDTNQPQHF	NA	NA	TRBV7-9	TRBJ1-5
TGTGCCAGCAGCTTGGGACTAGCGGGGGCCGGGGAGCTGTTTTTT	CASSLGLAGAGELFF	NA	TRBD2	TRBV7-3	TRBJ2-2
TGTGCCAGCAGTCCCACTAGCGGGAGAGTCACCGGGGAGCTGTTTTTT	CASSPTSGRVTGELFF	NA	TRBD2	TRBV7-9	TRBJ2-2
TGTGCCAGCAGCACCACAGGGGGATTCGAGCAGTACTTC	CASSTTGGFEQYF	NA	TRBD1	TRBV7-2	TRBJ2-7
TGTGCCAGCAGTTTACCGGGACTAGCGGATACGCAGTATTTT	CASSLPGLADTQYF	NA	TRBD2	TRBV28	TRBJ2-3
TGTGCCAGCAGCTCGACGCGGGGGTTGGGCAATCAGCCCCAGCATTTT	CASSSTRGLGNQPQHF	few	NA	TRBV7-2	TRBJ1-5
TGTGCCAGCAGTTTAAGAGGGGCAGGGTCACCCCTCCACTTT	CASSLRGAGSPLHF	NA	NA	TRBV27	TRBJ1-6
TGTGCCAGTGCCCCGGGACAGGGGGCGCCCGGGGCCAACGTCCTGACTTTC	CASAPGQGAPGANVLTF	NA	TRBD1	TRBV19	TRBJ2-6
TGTGCCAGCAGCTTGGCCAAGAGCTCCTACGAGCAGTACTTC	CASSLAKSSYEQYF	once	NA	TRBV5-4	TRBJ2-7
TGTGCTAGCAGCTCCGGGACCCACAATGAGCAGTTCTTC	CASSSGTHNEQFF	NA	NA	TRBV7-7	TRBJ2-1
TGTGCCAGCTCACCACTGGGGACAGGGGTTGAAGCTTTCTTT	CASSPLGTGVEAFF	NA	TRBD1	TRBV18	TRBJ1-1
TGTGCCTGGAGTGTTGGTCCGACATCCTACGAGCAGTACTTC	CAWSVGPTSYEQYF	NA	NA	TRBV30	TRBJ2-7
TGCGCCAGCAGCCACCCCACCCGGACTAGCGCTCCCGAGGGGTATTTT	CASSHPTRTSAPEGYF	NA	TRBD2	TRBV4-1	TRBJ2-3
TGTGCCAGCAGGACGGATTTGACTTACTCCTACGAGCAGTACTTC	CASRTDLTYSYEQYF	NA	NA	TRBV2	TRBJ2-7
TGTGCCGGTGGACTAGCGGGAGATGAGTGGGACACCGGGGAGCTGTTTTTT	CAGGLAGDEWDTGELFF	few	NA	TRBV21-1	TRBJ2-2
TGTGCCAGCAGTCCCTACGACAGGGAGGTATACGAGCAGTACTTC	CASSPYDREVYEQYF	NA	NA	TRBV28	TRBJ2-7
TGTGCCAGCAGCGCGAGGTTGGCAGATACGCAGTATTTT	CASSARLADTQYF	NA	NA	TRBV9	TRBJ2-3
TGTGCCAGCAGTTTAGGTAGCGGGGAAACAGATACGCAGTATTTT	CASSLGSGETDTQYF	NA	TRBD2	TRBV28	TRBJ2-3
TGTGCCAGCAGCGTAGAGGGGACAGGGGATCAGCCCCAGCATTTT	CASSVEGTGDQPQHF	NA	TRBD1	TRBV9	TRBJ1-5
TGCGCCAGCAGCCTTACCGGGACCGAGTCCTACGAGCAGTACTTC	CASSLTGTESYEQYF	NA	NA	TRBV4-1	TRBJ2-7
TGTGCCAGCAGTGTGGACAGGGAGGTCACTGAAGCTTTCTTT	CASSVDREVTEAFF	NA	TRBD1	TRBV28	TRBJ1-1
TGCGCCAGCCGTTCCACAGGGGGAGAGACCCAGTACTTC	CASRSTGGETQYF	NA	TRBD1	TRBV5-1	TRBJ2-5
TGTGCCAGCAGCGCGTTACTAGCGGATTCACCCAATGAGCAGTTCTTC	CASSALLADSPNEQFF	NA	TRBD2	TRBV7-3	TRBJ2-1
TGCAGCGCAACAGGGAACACTGAAGCTTTCTTT	CSATGNTEAFF	few	NA	TRBV29-1	TRBJ1-1
TGTGCCAGCAGCGTAGCTTCAGGGTCAGATACGCAGTATTTT	CASSVASGSDTQYF	NA	NA	TRBV9	TRBJ2-3
TGTGCCAGCAGTGAAGTTTCTGAGACCCAGTACTTC	CASSEVSETQYF	NA	NA	TRBV6-1	TRBJ2-5
TGTGCCAGCAGGCCCGGGGTAGCAAGAGGGGGCGAGCAGTTCTTC	CASRPGVARGGEQFF	few	TRBD1	TRBV27	TRBJ2-1
TGTGCCAGCAGTATTACTGGGGTTAATTCACCCCTCCACTTT	CASSITGVNSPLHF	NA	NA	TRBV5-4	TRBJ1-6
TGTGCCAGCAGTCCCCCCTGGGGGGAGGGAGAGACCCAGTACTTC	CASSPPWGEGETQYF	NA	TRBD2	TRBV28	TRBJ2-5
TGTGCCAGCTCACCAGCAGTCGGGGGGACAGGGGGCTTTCAGCCCCAGCATTTT	CASSPAVGGTGGFQPQHF	NA	TRBD1	TRBV18	TRBJ1-5
TGTGCCAGCAGTTATTTTTCAGGGGGACATGGCTACACCTTC	CASSYFSGGHGYTF	NA	TRBD1	TRBV27	TRBJ1-2
TGTGCCAGCAGTGAAAAAGGCTACGAGCAGTACTTC	CASSEKGYEQYF	NA	NA	TRBV6-1	TRBJ2-7
TGTGCCAGCAGCTTCGTGACAGGGGATGGCTACACCTTC	CASSFVTGDGYTF	NA	TRBD1	TRBV5-6	TRBJ1-2
TGCAGCGTTGCGGAGGCAGGGGGCAATCAGCCCCAGCATTTT	CSVAEAGGNQPQHF	NA	NA	TRBV29-1	TRBJ1-5
TGTGCCAGCACCCTGGGGCTAGCGGGCCAAGAGACCCAGTACTTC	CASTLGLAGQETQYF	NA	TRBD2	TRBV5-4	TRBJ2-5